This T cell receptor beta chain stems from a study of T cell changes during pregnancy in multiple sclerosis. The repertoire was sequenced with immunoSEQ multiplex PCR; TCRdb's copy has only in-frame clones and lacks some. Of tens of thousands of clones detected, around 94% appear once; the ten largest clones hold about 2.8%. The starting material was peripheral blood, obtained in the third trimester of pregnancy. The clonotype was recovered from a female donor in good health, enrolled as a control in a pregnancy study.

The CDR3 reads CASSPRQGSEAFF. DNA for the CDR3: TGTGCCAGCAGCCCGAGGCAGGGTTCGGAAGCTTTCTTT. The V call is TRBV5-4, the J call TRBJ1-1; perhaps TRBD1 as D (5 bases). Trimming removed 4 bases from V and 8 bases from J, with 15 bases in between. Germline CDR1 reads SGHNT; CDR2 reads YYREEE (reference sequence). The CDR3 loop spans 13 amino acids.